This is a list of T cell receptor beta chains from one sample in a study of patients and donors after allogeneic stem cell transplantation. From the RT-PCR reads, TCRdb called clonotypes with MiXCR, one entry per CDR3 protein. The sample lists roughly 940,000 distinct CDR3 sequences; roughly 17% were seen once. The sequencing input was blood, either unsorted or a sorted T cell fraction (not recorded which). The origin of the receptors is a human donor who was either an allogeneic HSCT recipient or a stem cell or donor lymphocyte infusion donor (not recorded which). It is not recorded whose cells these are; they may come from a transplant donor. The CDR3 runs from the conserved cysteine through the conserved F or W. D genes are given only for firm matches. Expanded clones get a size class; other rows say once, few or many, or leave the size out.

abundance | d_gene | j_gene | v_gene | CDR3aa | CDR3nt
few | . | TRBJ1-6 | TRBV5-6 | CASSPSGTAYNSPLHF | TGTGCCAGCAGCCCGTCCGGGACGGCCTATAATTCACCCCTCCACTTT
few | . | TRBJ2-2 | TRBV5-1 | CASHGTPNTGELFF | TGCGCCTCCCATGGGACACCGAACACCGGGGAGCTGTTTTTT
few | TRBD1 | TRBJ1-5 | TRBV2 | CASAPGQGIYSNQPQHF | TGTGCCAGCGCTCCGGGACAGGGGATTTATAGCAATCAGCCCCAGCATTTT
few | . | TRBJ1-2 | TRBV5-1 | CASRRGTVPVGYTF | TGCGCCAGCAGGCGGGGGACCGTTCCCGTTGGCTACACCTTC
few | . | TRBJ1-2 | TRBV6-1 | CASSEAFNYGYTF | TGTGCCAGCAGTGAAGCGTTCAACTATGGCTACACCTTC
many | . | TRBJ2-1 | TRBV5-1 | CASKGGGTMRYNEQFF | TGCGCCAGCAAGGGAGGGGGTACGATGAGGTACAATGAGCAGTTCTTC
. | . | TRBJ1-1 | TRBV27 | CASSLFKGTEAFF | TGTGCCAGCAGTTTATTTAAGGGCACTGAAGCTTTCTTT
few | . | TRBJ2-5 | TRBV5-1 | CASSLRRVWETQYF | TGCGCCAGCAGCTTGCGCAGGGTCTGGGAGACCCAGTACTTC
many | . | TRBJ1-1 | TRBV5-1 | CASSWDGRTGEAFF | TGCGCCAGCAGTTGGGACGGTAGAACTGGTGAAGCTTTCTTT
few | . | TRBJ2-7 | TRBV6-1 | CASRPPESGSYEQYF | TGTGCCAGCAGACCGCCGGAGAGTGGCTCCTACGAGCAGTACTTC
. | TRBD1 | TRBJ2-2 | TRBV12-3/TRBV12-4 | CASSPSDRGNTGELFF | TGTGCCAGCAGTCCCTCCGACAGGGGAAACACCGGGGAGCTGTTTTTT
. | . | TRBJ1-2 | TRBV6-1 | CASRSSHTFANYGYTF | TGTGCCAGCAGGTCCAGCCATACTTTTGCTAACTATGGCTACACCTTC
. | . | TRBJ2-3 | TRBV5-5 | CASSLGPSYSDTQYF | TGTGCCAGCAGCTTGGGGCCCTCCTACTCCGATACGCAGTATTTT
few | . | TRBJ1-1 | TRBV9 | CASSPFGGGTEAFF | TGTGCCAGCAGCCCCTTCGGAGGGGGCACTGAAGCTTTCTTT
. | TRBD2 | TRBJ2-7 | TRBV4-1 | CASSQRLAGENEQYF | TGCGCCAGCAGCCAACGACTAGCGGGGGAAAACGAGCAGTACTTC
. | TRBD2 | TRBJ2-1 | TRBV24-1 | CATSDGGLAGYGRFF | TGTGCCACCAGTGATGGGGGACTAGCGGGATACGGGCGGTTCTTC
many | . | TRBJ1-2 | TRBV5-1 | CASSPGIWANYGYTF | TGCGCCAGCAGCCCGGGGATTTGGGCTAACTATGGCTACACCTTC
. | . | TRBJ2-3 | TRBV4-1 | CASSQGNPNTDTQYF | TGCGCCAGCAGCCAAGGGAACCCTAACACAGATACGCAGTATTTT
. | . | TRBJ1-3 | TRBV5-6 | CASSSGSVGRNTIYF | TGTGCCAGCAGCTCGGGGTCTGTCGGCCGCAACACCATATATTTT
. | . | TRBJ2-3 | TRBV19 | CASSYPQAGPDTQYF | TGTGCCAGTAGTTACCCCCAGGCGGGACCAGATACGCAGTATTTT
. | TRBD1 | TRBJ1-5 | TRBV19 | CASRDGQALNQPQHF | TGTGCCAGTAGAGACGGACAGGCACTTAATCAGCCCCAGCATTTT
. | TRBD1 | TRBJ2-1 | TRBV27 | CASTLFGTGFYNEQFF | TGTGCCAGCACCCTTTTCGGGACAGGGTTCTACAATGAGCAGTTCTTC
. | TRBD2 | TRBJ2-1 | TRBV24-1 | CATSVTSGGLDNEQFF | TGTGCCACCAGTGTCACTAGCGGGGGCCTCGACAATGAGCAGTTCTTC